These 30 T cell receptor beta chains share one sample of origin, sequenced in a study of cytomegalovirus exposure and HLA in healthy donors. The primer mix had 60 Vbeta and 13 Jbeta primers. Clones were sequenced by immunoSEQ multiplex PCR, and TCRdb holds only the in-frame ones, with some missing. The sample has 100,000 to 150,000 clones, 60% to 85% seen once. Sequencing used PBMCs. These receptors were collected from a woman between 40 and 50 years old in good health and CMV-seronegative.

The chain combines TRBV30 with TRBJ1-6; the match to TRBD1 covers 8 bases. J was trimmed by 9 bases and V by 2 bases; bases with no gene match: 6. The CDR3 is made up of 14 amino acids. CDR1 GTSNPN and CDR2 SVGIG come from the germline V gene (reference sequence). For the CDR3, the DNA is TGTGCCTGGAGTTTCATAACAGGGGGTTCACCCCTCCACTTT. It is translated as CAWSFITGGSPLHF. Looking up the rest from reference TRBV30 and TRBJ1-6 gives the full variable domain: SQTIHQWPATLVQPVGSPLSLECTVEGTSNPNLYWYRQAAGRGLQLLFYSVGIGQISSEVPQNLSASRPQDRQFILSSKKLLLSDSGFYLCAWSFITGGSPLHFGNGTRLTVT.

The gene calls are TRBV6-5 and TRBJ2-2; 7 bases are shared with TRBD1. Near its end, the DNA agrees better with TRBJ1-3, so the J call may be wrong. The CDR3 consists of 16 residues. Looked up from germline, CDR1 is MNHEY and CDR2 is SVGAGI. The chain's CDR3 is CASSYRGTAYQGTIYF. The CDR3 DNA reads as TGTGCCAGCAGTTACAGGGGGACAGCTTATCAAGGCACCATATATTTT.

The chain combines TRBV4-1 with TRBJ1-2, with TRBD1 identical over 7 bases. Trimming removed 0 bases from V and 6 bases from J; junction bases left unmatched: 10. Germline V lookup: CDR1 MGHRA, CDR2 YSYEKL. The CDR3 extends over 16 amino acids. Here the CDR3 reads CASSQDRGVNGDGYTF. CDR3 in DNA: TGCGCCAGCAGCCAAGACAGGGGGGTAAATGGTGATGGCTACACCTTC.

Comments on this clone: A read error may produce the germline difference seen at one junction end. The CDR3 is CASSSPGTRLLF. The CDR3, as DNA: TGTGCCAGCAGCTCTCCCGGGACACGGCTGCTCTTT. The V gene is TRBV7-3, the J gene TRBJ1-1; weak D call: TRBD1 (6 bases). CDR1 and CDR2 (germline): SGHTA, FQGTGA. The CDR3 runs to 12 residues.

This chain connects TRBV6-1 to TRBJ1-2, with 7 bases aligning to TRBD1. The CDR3 is made up of 15 amino acids. Germline loops: CDR1 MNHNS, CDR2 SASEGT. V was pared by 4 bases and J by 4 bases, with 9 bases of the junction left unmatched. The CDR3 DNA sequence: TGTGCCAGCAGTGGAGAATGGGACAGCCCCTATGGCTACACCTTC. It yields the protein CASSGEWDSPYGYTF.

This chain uses TRBV5-4 with TRBJ2-5, with TRBD1 identical over 8 bases. The CDR3 spans 14 residues. The ends lost 5 bases at V and 4 bases at J; junction bases unmatched: 7. CDR1 is SGHNT and CDR2 is YYREEE in the germline V gene (reference sequence). CDR3 bases: TGTGCCAGCAGTCGGACAGGGTCAGGAGAGACCCAGTACTTC. Protein: CASSRTGSGETQYF. The whole variable domain, remainder taken from reference TRBV5-4 and TRBJ2-5, is ETGVTQSPTHLIKTRGQQVTLRCSSQSGHNTVSWYQQALGQGPQFIFQYYREEENGRGNFPPRFSGLQFPNYSSELNVNALELDDSALYLCASSRTGSGETQYFGPGTRLLVL.

The rearrangement joins TRBV4-3 to TRBJ1-2, with 7 bases identical to TRBD1. CDR1 is LGHNA and CDR2 is YSLEER in the germline V gene. The CDR3 contains 16 residues. V trimming: 1 base; J trimming: 1 base; junction bases outside the gene matches: 6. CDR3 protein: CASSQAIQGNNYGYTF. The CDR3 DNA is TGCGCCAGCAGCCAAGCCATACAGGGGAATAACTATGGCTACACCTTC.

The chain is built from TRBV5-1 and TRBJ2-7; 7 bases agree with TRBD1. CDR3 size: 12 residues. V lost 3 bases and J lost 6; bases outside the gene matches: 3. Germline CDR1 and CDR2: SGHRS and YFSETQ. The CDR3, as DNA: TGCGCCAGCAGCTCCACAGGGGTCGAGCAGTACTTC. Translated, it gives CASSSTGVEQYF.

V and J are TRBV29-1 and TRBJ2-3; 9 nucleotides agree with TRBD1. With V trimmed by 3 bases and J by 5 bases, 6 bases remained unmatched. This CDR3 contains 14 residues. CDR1 is SQVTM and CDR2 is ANQGSEA in the germline V gene. CDR3 sequence (DNA): TGCAGCGTTGACCTAGGACAGGGGAGAGATACGCAGTATTTT. Translation gives CSVDLGQGRDTQYF.

The chain combines TRBV11-3 with TRBJ2-2, with D uncertain. This CDR3 has 18 residues. V dropped 0 bases and J dropped 0 bases, with 14 bases sitting between them. CDR1 and CDR2 (germline): SGHNT, YENEEA. The CDR3 DNA is TGTGCCAGCAGCTTAGAACGCGGCGGCGCCACGAACACCGGGGAGCTGTTTTTT. It is translated as CASSLERGGATNTGELFF.

This clone appeared once. The chain employs TRBV5-4 and TRBJ1-6, with a possible D match to TRBD1 (6 bases). This CDR3 spans 15 amino acids. Germline loops: CDR1 SGHNT, CDR2 YYREEE (reference sequence). Trimming took 0 bases from V and 6 from J, leaving 10 bases between them. The CDR3: CASSLGGPGNSPLHF. The CDR3 coding sequence is TGTGCCAGCAGCTTGGGGGGGCCGGGTAATTCACCCCTCCACTTT.

This clone was picked up one time. This chain connects TRBV27 to TRBJ2-7; 9 bases are a match to TRBD1. The CDR3 sequence is 16 residues long. Germline V gives CDR1 MNHEY, CDR2 SMNVEV (reference sequence). The V segment lost 3 bases and the J segment 0 bases; nucleotides outside the gene matches: 6. CDR3 in amino acids: CASSFGQGRSSYEQYF. CDR3 DNA: TGTGCCAGCAGTTTCGGACAGGGGCGCTCCTCCTACGAGCAGTACTTC.

The chain recombines TRBV5-1 with TRBJ2-1, with 12 bases matching TRBD2. Germline V CDR1 and CDR2: SGHRS, YFSETQ. Germline trimming cut 4 bases from V and 2 bases from J; bases unmatched to any gene: 7. The CDR3 loop spans 17 amino acids. Written as DNA, the CDR3 is TGCGCCAGCAGCCCGACGGCTAGCGGGGGGGCCTACAATGAGCAGTTCTTC. It translates to CASSPTASGGAYNEQFF. Looking up the rest from reference TRBV5-1 and TRBJ2-1 gives the full variable domain: KAGVTQTPRYLIKTRGQQVTLSCSPISGHRSVSWYQQTPGQGLQFLFEYFSETQRNKGNFPGRFSGRQFSNSRSEMNVSTLELGDSALYLCASSPTASGGAYNEQFFGPGTRLTVL.

This clone was observed a handful of times. The chain links TRBV5-5 to TRBJ2-7; possibly TRBD2 for D (6 bases). The V gene's germline CDR1 is SGHKS and CDR2 YYEKEE (reference sequence). CDR3 length: 12 amino acids. V was clipped by 2 bases and J by 3 bases, with 6 bases between them. Here the CDR3 reads CASSFGGYEQYF. CDR3 in DNA: TGTGCCAGCAGCTTCGGGGGCTACGAGCAGTACTTC.

CDR3 in amino acids: CASSLEGARYEQYF. The CDR3 DNA is TGCGCCAGCAGCTTGGAGGGGGCTAGGTACGAGCAGTACTTC. The J gene is TRBJ2-7, the V gene TRBV5-1; the match to TRBD1 covers 7 bases. With 0 bases clipped from V and 4 bases from J, the junction kept 4 bases outside the gene matches. Germline V CDR1 and CDR2: SGHRS, YFSETQ. The CDR3 covers 14 residues.

This chain links TRBV7-3 with TRBJ2-6; 10 nucleotides agree with TRBD1. Germline-derived CDR1 and CDR2 are SGHTA and FQGTGA. V shed 1 base, J shed 0 bases, and the junction held 12 bases outside the gene matches. The CDR3 is 21 residues long. Here the CDR3 DNA reads TGTGCCAGCAGCTTAAGGGGGATCCGGGACAGGGGCAGCTCTGGGGCCAACGTCCTGACTTTC. This gives the protein CASSLRGIRDRGSSGANVLTF.

The chain links TRBV5-6 to TRBJ1-1; D perhaps matches TRBD1 (6 bases). Trimming removed 1 base from V and 0 bases from J, with 16 bases in between. CDR1 is SGHDT, CDR2 YYEEEE, per germline. The length of the CDR3 is 17 residues. The CDR3 protein is CASSLLSRGLLNTEAFF. The CDR3 DNA reads TGTGCCAGCAGCTTGCTTTCCAGGGGATTGTTGAACACTGAAGCTTTCTTT.

This chain uses TRBV6-5 with TRBJ2-7; 11 bases line up with TRBD2. CDR1 and CDR2 (germline): MNHEY, SVGAGI. V shed 2 bases and J 6 bases; nucleotides not matched to a gene: 6. The CDR3 is 15 residues long. The CDR3 reads CASSYTGLAGGEQYF. CDR3 in DNA: TGTGCCAGCAGTTACACGGGCCTAGCGGGAGGCGAGCAGTACTTC.

The rearrangement uses TRBV28 and TRBJ1-6; possible D gene TRBD1, 5 bases. Germline values: CDR1 MDHEN, CDR2 SYDVKM. Trimming left V 4 bases short and J 7 bases short, with 11 bases between. The CDR3 totals 14 residues. CDR3 amino acids: CASSSGTRNSPLHF. As DNA, the CDR3 is TGTGCCAGCAGTTCAGGGACTAGGAATTCACCCCTCCACTTT.

This clone was seen at least ten times. The chain links TRBV6-1 to TRBJ2-5, with TRBD1 as a possible D gene (5 bases). The length of the CDR3 is 15 residues. V was cut by 2 bases and J by 5 bases, with 15 bases left in between. Germline assignment: CDR1 MNHNS and CDR2 SASEGT. The CDR3, as DNA: TGTGCCAGCAGTGAACGCGTTCAGGGCCGGGAGACCCAGTACTTC. Amino acids: CASSERVQGRETQYF.

This clone was counted between two and nine times. V and J are TRBV9 and TRBJ2-6, with 8 bases aligning to TRBD1. Trimming cost V 3 bases and J 2 bases; bases outside gene matches: 4. The CDR3 length is 16 residues. The V gene's germline CDR1 is SGDLS and CDR2 YYNGEE. CDR3 region: CASSASGGTGANVLTF. The CDR3 bases are TGTGCCAGCAGCGCCTCAGGGGGCACTGGGGCCAACGTCCTGACTTTC.

V gene TRBV5-5 combines with J gene TRBJ2-7; 9 bases align to TRBD2. The germline V gene encodes CDR1 SGHKS and CDR2 YYEKEE (reference sequence). This CDR3 is 16 amino acids long. Trimming cost V 4 bases and J 5 bases; bases outside gene matches: 13. DNA of the CDR3: TGTGCCAGCAGCAGTGAAGCGGGGGGCTCAATCAACGAGCAGTACTTC. Its translation: CASSSEAGGSINEQYF. Combining the CDR3 with reference TRBV5-5 and TRBJ2-7 gives the whole variable domain DAGVTQSPTHLIKTRGQQVTLRCSPISGHKSVSWYQQVLGQGPQFIFQYYEKEERGRGNFPDRFSARQFPNYSSELNVNALLLGDSALYLCASSSEAGGSINEQYFGPGTRLTVT.

The chain links TRBV6-6 to TRBJ2-1; D not certain. Trimming stripped 7 bases from V and 5 bases from J, with 9 bases between. The CDR3 consists of 12 residues. Germline-derived CDR1 and CDR2 are MNHNY and SVGAGI (reference sequence). CDR3: CASMLPNNEQFF. In DNA, the CDR3 is TGTGCCAGCATGCTACCCAACAATGAGCAGTTCTTC.

This CDR3 reads CASSPLETVKNDGYTF. The CDR3 DNA reads TGTGCCAGCTCACCACTCGAGACTGTAAAGAATGATGGCTACACCTTC. The chain joins TRBV18 to TRBJ1-2; D call uncertain. The germline gives CDR1 KGHSH, CDR2 LQKENI. CDR3 length equals 16 residues. Trimming removed 1 base at V and 6 bases at J, with 18 bases between. The full variable domain, with the rest looked up from reference TRBV18 and TRBJ1-2, is NAGVMQNPRHLVRRRGQEARLRCSPMKGHSHVYWYRQLPEEGLKFMVYLQKENIIDESGMPKERFSAEFPKEGPSILRIQQVVRGDSAAYFCASSPLETVKNDGYTFGSGTRLTVV.

J is TRBJ2-3 and V is TRBV15, with TRBD2 identical over 10 bases. CDR1 is LNHNV, CDR2 YYDKDF, per germline (reference sequence). The CDR3 is made up of 16 amino acids. The ends lost 6 bases at V and 2 bases at J; junction bases unmatched: 8. The CDR3 DNA sequence: TGTGCCACCAGTGTAGTAGCGGGGGGCTCCACAGATACGCAGTATTTT. This encodes CATSVVAGGSTDTQYF.

The chain employs TRBV5-1 and TRBJ1-1; D uncertain. This CDR3 is 13 amino acids long. Germline V gene lookup returns CDR1 SGHRS and CDR2 YFSETQ. Trimming stripped 0 bases from V and 4 bases from J, with 7 bases between. CDR3 residues: CASSLDSGTEAFF. The CDR3 DNA reads TGCGCCAGCAGCTTGGACAGCGGCACTGAAGCTTTCTTT.

The chain employs TRBV15 and TRBJ1-5, with D perhaps TRBD1 (5 bases). Trimming shortened V by 4 bases and J by 6 bases, and 22 bases separated the two germline ends. This CDR3 comprises 17 residues. Germline loops: CDR1 LNHNV, CDR2 YYDKDF (reference sequence). CDR3 in DNA: TGTGCCACCAGCACCTCCGAACCCGTCAGGGATGGTCAGCCCCAGCATTTT. It codes for CATSTSEPVRDGQPQHF.

This clone was seen a few times. The rearrangement links TRBV4-1 to TRBJ2-5; possibly TRBD2 for D (6 bases). The J call is doubtful: the DNA matches TRBJ2-7 better. Germline lookup yields CDR1 MGHRA and CDR2 YSYEKL. The CDR3 has 15 residues. The DNA for the CDR3 is TGCGCCAGCAGCCAAGGTAGGGGAGGATTTGGCGAGCAGTACTTC. Residues: CASSQGRGGFGEQYF.

The chain carries TRBV5-4 and TRBJ2-6, with 12 nucleotides matching TRBD2. Unmatched junction bases numbered 1, after V lost 4 bases and J lost 2 bases. There are 16 residues in the CDR3. CDR1 is SGHNT and CDR2 is YYREEE in the germline V gene (reference sequence). In DNA, the CDR3 is TGTGCCAGCAGCGCTAGCGGGGGGGCTGGGGCCAACGTCCTGACTTTC. Its protein is CASSASGGAGANVLTF. Variable domain in full (rest from reference TRBV5-4 and TRBJ2-6): ETGVTQSPTHLIKTRGQQVTLRCSSQSGHNTVSWYQQALGQGPQFIFQYYREEENGRGNFPPRFSGLQFPNYSSELNVNALELDDSALYLCASSASGGAGANVLTFGAGSRLTVL.

The genes are TRBV4-2 and TRBJ2-4; 7 positions agree with TRBD2. The germline CDR1 and CDR2 sequences are LGHNA and YNFKEQ. The V segment lost 5 bases and the J segment 4 bases; nucleotides outside the gene matches: 5. This CDR3 comprises 14 residues. The CDR3, as DNA: TGTGCCAGCAGCTTTCGGGGGGATAAAAACATTCAGTACTTC. It encodes CASSFRGDKNIQYF.